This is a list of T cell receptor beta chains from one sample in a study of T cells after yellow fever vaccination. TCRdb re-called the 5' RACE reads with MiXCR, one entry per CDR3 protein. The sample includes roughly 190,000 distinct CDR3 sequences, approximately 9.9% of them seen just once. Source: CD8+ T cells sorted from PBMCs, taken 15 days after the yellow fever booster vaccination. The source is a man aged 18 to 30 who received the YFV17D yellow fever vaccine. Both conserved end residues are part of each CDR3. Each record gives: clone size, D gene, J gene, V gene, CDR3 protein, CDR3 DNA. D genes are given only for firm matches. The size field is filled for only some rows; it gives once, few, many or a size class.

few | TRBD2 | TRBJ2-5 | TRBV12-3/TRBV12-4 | CASRRGTSGGVQETQYF | TGTGCCAGCAGGCGAGGGACTAGCGGGGGGGTCCAAGAGACCCAGTACTTC
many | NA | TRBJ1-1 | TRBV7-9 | CASRPSNTEAFF | TGTGCCAGCAGACCGTCGAACACTGAAGCTTTCTTT
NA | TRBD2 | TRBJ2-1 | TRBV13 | CASSLRGTSAQFF | TGTGCCAGCAGCTTAAGGGGGACTAGCGCGCAGTTCTTC
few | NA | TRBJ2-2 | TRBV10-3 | CAISDWDKNTGELFF | TGTGCCATCAGTGATTGGGACAAGAACACCGGGGAGCTGTTTTTT
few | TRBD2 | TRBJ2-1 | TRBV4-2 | CASSQDYPAGGPGNEQFF | TGTGCCAGCAGCCAAGATTATCCAGCGGGGGGGCCGGGCAATGAGCAGTTCTTC
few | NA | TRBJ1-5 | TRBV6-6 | CASSYDPPQHF | TGTGCCAGCAGTTACGATCCACCCCAGCATTTT
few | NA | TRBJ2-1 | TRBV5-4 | CASSFGPGQGMVFF | NA
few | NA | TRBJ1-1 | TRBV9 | CASSVGAADTEAFF | TGTGCCAGCAGCGTAGGCGCAGCAGACACTGAAGCTTTCTTT
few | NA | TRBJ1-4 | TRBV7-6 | CASSLEGVRGEKLFF | TGTGCCAGCAGCCTCGAGGGTGTTCGGGGAGAAAAACTGTTTTTT
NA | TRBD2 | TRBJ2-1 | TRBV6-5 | CASSYSGGQEQFF | TGTGCCAGCAGTTACAGCGGGGGGCAAGAGCAGTTCTTC
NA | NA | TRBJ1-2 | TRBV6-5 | CASSYSPTNGYTF | TGTGCCAGCAGTTACTCACCCACCAATGGCTACACCTTC
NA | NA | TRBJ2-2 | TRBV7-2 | CASSPTGPNTGELFF | TGTGCCAGCAGCCCAACAGGACCCAACACCGGGGAGCTGTTTTTT
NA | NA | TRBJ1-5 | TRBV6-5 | CASGPVGGNSNQPQHF | TGTGCCAGCGGACCGGTCGGGGGGAATAGCAATCAGCCCCAGCATTTT
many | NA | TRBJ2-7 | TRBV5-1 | CASSLGDTSPLEQYF | TGCGCCAGCAGCTTAGGGGACACCTCTCCCTTGGAGCAGTACTTC
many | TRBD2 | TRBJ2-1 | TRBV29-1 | CSVDGSSGVSYNEQFF | TGCAGCGTTGATGGGTCTAGCGGTGTTAGTTACAATGAGCAGTTCTTC
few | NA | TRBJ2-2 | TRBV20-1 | CSAPGHNANTGELFF | TGCAGTGCGCCAGGACATAACGCGAACACCGGGGAGCTGTTTTTT
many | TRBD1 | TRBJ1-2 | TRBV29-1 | CSVVGGQGGRGYTF | TGCAGCGTTGTGGGGGGACAGGGGGGTCGTGGCTACACCTTC
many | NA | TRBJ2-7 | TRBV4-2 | CASSQTRHTYEQYF | TGTGCCAGCAGCCAGACTAGACATACCTACGAGCAGTACTTC
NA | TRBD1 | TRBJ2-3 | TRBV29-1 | CSASQGTTDTQYF | TGCAGCGCTTCACAGGGGACCACAGATACGCAGTATTTT
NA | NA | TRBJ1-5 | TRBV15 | CATSGEDDYSNQPQHF | TGTGCCACCAGCGGAGAAGATGATTATAGCAATCAGCCCCAGCATTTT
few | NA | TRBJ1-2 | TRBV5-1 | CASSTGQTQGVTGGYTF | TGCGCCAGCAGCACCGGACAGACCCAGGGCGTAACGGGTGGCTACACCTTC
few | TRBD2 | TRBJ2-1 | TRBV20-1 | CSAGGGWDEQFF | TGCAGTGCAGGCGGGGGGTGGGATGAGCAGTTCTTC
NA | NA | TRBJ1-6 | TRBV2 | CASSEVGQTSSYNSPLHF | TGTGCCAGCAGTGAAGTCGGACAGACAAGCTCCTATAATTCACCCCTCCACTTT
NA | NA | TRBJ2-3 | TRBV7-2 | CASSLRGVGQGDTQYF | TGTGCCAGCAGCTTACGTGGGGTAGGCCAGGGGGATACGCAGTATTTT
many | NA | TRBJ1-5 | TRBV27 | CASSLLQGNQPQHF | TGTGCCAGCAGTCTCCTCCAGGGCAATCAGCCCCAGCATTTT
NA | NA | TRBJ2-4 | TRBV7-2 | CASSSWTVDRINIQYF | TGTGCCAGCAGCTCCTGGACAGTAGATAGAATAAACATTCAGTACTTC
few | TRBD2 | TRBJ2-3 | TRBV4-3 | CASSQVVAGIGDTQYF | TGCGCCAGCAGCCAAGTGGTAGCGGGGATAGGAGATACGCAGTATTTT
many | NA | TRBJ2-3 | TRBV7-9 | CASRWGTDTQYF | TGTGCCAGCAGGTGGGGCACAGATACGCAGTATTTT
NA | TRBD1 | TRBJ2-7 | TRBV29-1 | CSVGPGRGQGSYEQYF | TGCAGCGTTGGACCCGGGCGGGGACAGGGCTCCTACGAGCAGTACTTC
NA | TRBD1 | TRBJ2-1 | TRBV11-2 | CASSAPGQGYEQFF | TGTGCCAGCAGCGCGCCCGGACAGGGCTATGAGCAGTTCTTC
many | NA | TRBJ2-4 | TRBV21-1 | CASSLHRGGMDIQYF | TGTGCCAGCAGCCTACACCGCGGGGGAATGGACATTCAGTACTTC
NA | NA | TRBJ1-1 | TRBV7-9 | CASSLLGGSGTEAFF | TGTGCCAGCAGCTTACTGGGGGGCTCGGGCACTGAAGCTTTCTTT
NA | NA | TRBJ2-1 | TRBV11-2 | CASSLYQGIYNEQFF | TGTGCCAGCAGCTTATACCAGGGGATATACAATGAGCAGTTCTTC
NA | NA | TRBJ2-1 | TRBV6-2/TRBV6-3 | CASSPPAYWNEQFF | TGTGCCAGCAGCCCTCCCGCGTATTGGAATGAGCAGTTCTTC
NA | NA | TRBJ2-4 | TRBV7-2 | CASSEGPLIDIQYF | TGTGCCAGCAGCGAGGGCCCCCTGATAGACATTCAGTACTTC
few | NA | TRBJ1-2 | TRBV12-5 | CASGLAYGYTF | TGTGCTAGTGGTTTGGCTTATGGCTACACCTTC
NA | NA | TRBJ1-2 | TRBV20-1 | CSARDRGGYTF | TGCAGTGCTAGAGACAGGGGTGGCTACACCTTC
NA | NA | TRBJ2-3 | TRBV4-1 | CASSQVPAMDTQYF | TGCGCCAGCAGCCAAGTACCAGCGATGGATACGCAGTATTTT
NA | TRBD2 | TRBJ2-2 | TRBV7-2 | CASSWPLAGPNTGELFF | TGTGCCAGCAGCTGGCCGCTAGCGGGTCCGAACACCGGGGAGCTGTTTTTT